This record looks at one T cell receptor (beta chain) sequence and its context. These data originate in a study of blood T cell repertoires in COVID-19. Background on the study: Acute and convalescent COVID-19 samples came from the United States, Italy and Spain.

Authors' methods: It was from reference gene primer amplification that nucleated cell counts were estimated. Produced via immunoSEQ multiplex PCR; TCRdb's table is partial and in-frame only. The D gene and trimming were derived from the DNA, and the V and J assignments and clone size from that table. This table has 250,000 to 300,000 clones, around 88% appearing once. This CDR3 is built from 14 residues. The V end was cut by 4 bases, the J end by 2 bases, with 11 bases between. The V gene's germline CDR1 is SGDLS and CDR2 YYNGEE. V is TRBV9 and J is TRBJ2-3; D perhaps matches TRBD1 (5 bases). Material: peripheral blood. The TCR comes from a woman aged 70-85 years with COVID-19, enrolled during active disease. Written as DNA, the CDR3 is TGTGCCAGCAGCTCTCGACAGACCACAGATACGCAGTATTTT. It specifies CASSSRQTTDTQYF. Variable domain in full (rest from reference TRBV9 and TRBJ2-3): DSGVTQTPKHLITATGQRVTLRCSPRSGDLSVYWYQQSLDQGLQFLIQYYNGEERAKGNILERFSAQQFPDLHSELNLSSLELGDSALYFCASSSRQTTDTQYFGPGTRLTVL.